These 19 T cell receptor beta chains were sequenced from one sample in a study of T cell responses to AZD1222 COVID-19 vaccine listed by TCRdb under 2021. Read against the paper, the sample's time point label means: baseline before first vaccination. The library was built by means of the immunoSEQ multiplex PCR assay. TCRdb's version of the immuneACCESS table is confined to in-frame rearrangements and falls short of the full clone set. An unresolved V gene accounts for under half of the shortfall where checked; the remainder is of unknown origin. Across this sample there are about 150,000 clones, with roughly 90% seen only once. The ten largest clonotypes hold around 18% of the sample. This specimen was peripheral blood, taken on day 0 of AZD1222 vaccination. All receptors come from an adult in good health.

The chain is built from TRBV7-2 and TRBJ2-1, with 7 bases aligning to TRBD2. The CDR3 has 17 amino acids. V shed 4 bases and J 0 bases; nucleotides not matched to a gene: 9. CDR1 is SGHTA and CDR2 is FQGNSA in the germline V gene. CDR3 residues: CASSYKRGDSSYNEQFF. CDR3 DNA: TGTGCCAGCAGCTACAAGCGGGGCGATAGCTCCTACAATGAGCAGTTCTTC.

For the CDR3, the DNA is TGTGCCACCAAATCGAACACTGAAGCTTTCTTT. This codes for CATKSNTEAFF. The rearrangement uses TRBV15 and TRBJ1-1; no definite D call. Trimming removed 7 bases at V and 1 base at J, with 4 bases between. The CDR3 spans 11 residues. CDR1 LNHNV and CDR2 YYDKDF come from the germline V gene (reference sequence).

The chain employs TRBV14 and TRBJ2-1; D might be TRBD2 (6 bases). Trimming shortened V by 1 base and J by 4 bases, and 14 bases separated the two germline ends. Germline assignment: CDR1 SGHDN and CDR2 FVKESK. CDR3 size: 16 residues. The CDR3 region is CASSQAQLALYNEQFF. CDR3 DNA sequence: TGTGCCAGCAGCCAAGCTCAACTAGCCCTTTACAATGAGCAGTTCTTC.

CDR3 sequence: CASSLSREQYF. The CDR3 DNA sequence: TGTGCCAGCAGTTTATCCCGAGAGCAGTACTTC. V usage is TRBV28 and J usage is TRBJ2-7; no definite D call. The CDR3 runs to 11 residues. Germline V gene lookup returns CDR1 MDHEN and CDR2 SYDVKM. Trimming took off 1 base at V and 7 bases at J, with 5 bases between the two ends.

This clone has more than one count but fewer than ten. The chain carries TRBV6-4 and TRBJ2-1, with D perhaps TRBD1 or TRBD2 (6 bases each). The germline V gene encodes CDR1 MRHNA and CDR2 SNTAGT. The germline V and J ends were trimmed by 2 bases and 2 bases, with 16 bases remaining between them. The CDR3 covers 17 residues. CDR3 amino acids: CASSDQGFGGPYNEQFF. Here the CDR3 DNA reads TGTGCCAGCAGTGACCAGGGGTTCGGGGGCCCCTACAATGAGCAGTTCTTC.

The V call is TRBV28, the J call TRBJ2-7; a weak D match, TRBD1 (6 bases). Germline CDR1 reads MDHEN; CDR2 reads SYDVKM. The CDR3 contains 16 residues. The V gene lost 6 bases and the J gene lost 6 bases, with 24 bases spanning the gap. The CDR3 sequence is CASSESTGTFLGEQYF. CDR3 coding DNA: TGTGCCAGCAGCGAATCGACCGGGACATTCCTTGGCGAGCAGTACTTC.

This clone was counted once. The J gene is TRBJ2-2, the V gene TRBV19; the D is unclear. Germline assignment: CDR1 LNHDA and CDR2 SQIVND (reference sequence). This CDR3 comprises 15 residues. V dropped 5 bases and J dropped 0 bases, with 10 bases sitting between them. CDR3 residues: CASSVTPPNTGELFF. The DNA of the CDR3 is TGTGCCAGTAGTGTGACACCCCCGAACACCGGGGAGCTGTTTTTT.

The J gene is TRBJ2-7, the V gene TRBV7-3; 8 nucleotides match TRBD1. The CDR3 runs 15 residues. J was trimmed by 5 bases and V by 0 bases; bases with no gene match: 6. The germline CDR1 and CDR2 sequences are SGHTA and FQGTGA. DNA for the CDR3: TGTGCCAGCAGCTTAACTGGGGGACAGGCCCACGAGCAGTACTTC. Translated: CASSLTGGQAHEQYF.

This chain links TRBV9 with TRBJ2-1; 10 bases fit TRBD2. The CDR3 loop spans 16 amino acids. The germline V gene encodes CDR1 SGDLS and CDR2 YYNGEE. Losses at the gene ends were 4 bases for V and 7 bases for J; bases not matched to a gene: 11. The CDR3 nucleotides read TGTGCCAGCAGCCACCCGAGGAGCGGGAGGGGAAATGAGCAGTTCTTC. This codes for CASSHPRSGRGNEQFF.

The V call is TRBV9, the J call TRBJ2-3; D is undetermined. The V gene's germline CDR1 is SGDLS and CDR2 YYNGEE. Trimming stripped 0 bases from V and 4 bases from J, with 12 bases between. The CDR3 covers 15 residues. The CDR3 DNA reads TGTGCCAGCAGCGTAGGCTCCGTAGACTCAGATACGCAGTATTTT. Protein sequence: CASSVGSVDSDTQYF.

The rearrangement links TRBV29-1 to TRBJ2-7; 8 nucleotides align to TRBD2. J lost 5 bases, V lost 0 bases, and 6 bases had no gene match. Germline values: CDR1 SQVTM, CDR2 ANQGSEA. This CDR3 spans 14 amino acids. CDR3 in amino acids: CSVEDRRAGDEQYF. The CDR3 DNA sequence: TGCAGCGTTGAAGATCGACGAGCGGGAGACGAGCAGTACTTC.

The chain links TRBV28 to TRBJ2-3; the match to TRBD2 covers 8 bases. After removal of 3 bases from V and 2 bases from J, the junction contained 4 bases not matched to a gene. From germline, CDR1 is MDHEN and CDR2 SYDVKM. The CDR3 consists of 15 residues. The chain's CDR3 is CASSFAAGDTDTQYF. The CDR3 nucleotides are TGTGCCAGCAGTTTTGCAGCGGGGGACACAGATACGCAGTATTTT.

This clone was detected a few times. The J gene is TRBJ1-1, the V gene TRBV12-3 or TRBV12-4; maybe TRBD1 (6 bases). The CDR3 is made up of 12 amino acids. The ends were cut back, 7 bases at V and 8 bases at J, with 14 bases in the middle. CDR3: CASTLRGAEAFF. The CDR3 bases are TGTGCCAGCACCCTGCGGGGGGCGGAAGCTTTCTTT.

J is TRBJ1-4 and V is TRBV6-1; the D is unclear. CDR3 length: 13 amino acids. Trimming left V 3 bases short and J 8 bases short, with 10 bases between. Germline assignment: CDR1 MNHNS and CDR2 SASEGT. This CDR3 reads CASSDSRGEKLFF. The CDR3 coding sequence is TGTGCCAGCAGTGACAGCCGGGGAGAAAAACTGTTTTTT.

This clone showed up just a few times. The chain is built from TRBV12-3 or TRBV12-4 and TRBJ1-2, with D possibly matching TRBD1 (6 bases). The CDR3 is made up of 13 amino acids. Trimming pared 3 bases from V and 5 bases from J, leaving 10 bases between. The CDR3: CASSLPGAYGYTF. The CDR3 nucleotides read TGTGCCAGCAGTTTGCCGGGGGCTTATGGCTACACCTTC.

This clone was detected once. The V call is TRBV7-3, the J call TRBJ1-2, with D tentatively TRBD1 (6 bases). The CDR3 covers 15 residues. CDR1 SGHTA and CDR2 FQGTGA come from the germline V gene. V gave up 5 bases and J gave up 8 bases, with 21 bases separating them. The chain's CDR3 is CASSPGQGISGGYTF. The CDR3, as DNA: TGTGCCAGCAGCCCCGGGCAGGGGATTAGCGGCGGCTACACCTTC.

The chain employs TRBV11-3 and TRBJ1-2; a weak D match, TRBD1 (6 bases). The ends were cut back, 1 base at V and 6 bases at J, with 12 bases in the middle. In germline, CDR1 is SGHNT, CDR2 YENEEA. The CDR3 runs to 14 residues. CDR3 protein: CASSLATGAHGYTF. In nucleotides, the CDR3 is TGTGCCAGCAGCTTAGCGACGGGGGCGCATGGCTACACCTTC.

This clone was found once. The gene calls are TRBV7-3 and TRBJ2-3; TRBD2 aligns across 10 bases. Per the germline V gene, CDR1 is SGHTA and CDR2 is FQGTGA. Trimming cost V 2 bases and J 4 bases; bases outside gene matches: 6. This CDR3 region has 16 residues. CDR3 in amino acids: CASSLGAGGPADTQYF. The CDR3 region has the DNA TGTGCCAGCAGCTTAGGAGCGGGGGGGCCGGCAGATACGCAGTATTTT.

The CDR3 region has the DNA TGTGCCAGCAGCTTGGGGGGGAGTAGCGCAGATACGCAGTATTTT. This sequence encodes CASSLGGSSADTQYF. V is TRBV5-4 and J is TRBJ2-3; D may correspond to TRBD1 or TRBD2 (5 bases each). CDR3 length equals 15 residues. Trimming pared 0 bases from V and 4 bases from J, leaving 12 bases between. Germline values: CDR1 SGHNT, CDR2 YYREEE (reference sequence).